One and the same sample provided the 9 T cell receptor beta chains below, sequenced in a study of regulatory T cells in long-lasting Graves disease. Through Arm-PCR of CDR3 regions and iRepertoire HTBI primers, TCR beta libraries were built. Via MiXCR, TCRdb re-called the multiplex PCR reads, giving one row per CDR3 protein. This sample yields under 250,000 distinct CDR3 sequences, of which roughly 18% are seen a single time; around 11% belongs to the top ten. The time point denotes: newly diagnosed GD, antithyroid drugs for less than 3 months. RNA extracted from PBMCs served as the sequencing template. These same data were also listed under a study on T cells in Graves' hyperthyroidism and ophthalmopathy.

This material consisted of peripheral blood mononuclear cells (PBMCs), taken at new diagnosis, from a patient treated with antithyroid drugs. The source is a woman aged 30 to 39 with Graves disease.

At least ten counts were recorded for this clonotype. V gene TRBV4-1 combines with J gene TRBJ1-2, with D possibly TRBD1 on 5 matching bases. Germline lookup yields CDR1 MGHRA and CDR2 YSYEKL. The CDR3 is made up of 13 amino acids. The ends were cut back, 0 bases at V and 8 bases at J, with 10 bases in the middle. CDR3 in amino acids: CASSQDGTGGYTF. CDR3 coding DNA: TGCGCCAGCAGCCAAGATGGGACTGGAGGCTACACCTTC.

This clonotype has a handful of counts. The rearrangement joins TRBV4-2 to TRBJ1-2, with D possibly matching TRBD1 (5 bases). Trimming stripped 2 bases from V and 2 bases from J, with 9 bases between. CDR3 length: 14 amino acids. Germline V gene sequence: CDR1 LGHNA, CDR2 YNFKEQ. The CDR3 sequence is CASSQQGVNYGYTF. CDR3 DNA sequence: TGTGCCAGCAGCCAACAGGGAGTGAACTATGGCTACACCTTC.

Notes on this clonotype: This likely reflects a read error, since a far larger clone is one base away. The V gene is TRBV28, the J gene TRBJ2-3, with 7 bases fitting TRBD1. The J call is doubtful: the DNA matches TRBJ2-5 better. The germline V gene has CDR1 MDHEN and CDR2 SYDVKM. This CDR3 contains 14 residues. CDR3 DNA: TGTGCCAGCAGTTCTGACAGGGTCGGAGGGACCCAGTACTTC. Its translation is CASSSDRVGGTQYF.

Remarks on this clonotype: This may stem from a read error, because a much larger clone lies one nucleotide away. The genes are TRBV6-2 or TRBV6-3 and TRBJ1-1; weak D call: TRBD1 (5 bases). Between the trimmed V and J ends, which lost 0 bases and 1 base, there was a span of 12 bases. This CDR3 spans 16 amino acids. CDR1 is MNHEY and CDR2 is SVGEGT in the germline V gene. The CDR3 DNA is TGTGCCAGCAGTTACTCGTCATTAGACAGGAACACTGAAGCTTTCTTT. Translation gives CASSYSSLDRNTEAFF.

This clonotype came up many times. The J gene is TRBJ1-2, the V gene TRBV27; maybe TRBD1 (5 bases). The V gene's germline CDR1 is MNHEY and CDR2 SMNVEV (reference sequence). V was trimmed by 5 bases and J by 6 bases, leaving 13 bases between them. This CDR3 comprises 13 residues. This CDR3 reads CASSDPGRNGYTF. The CDR3 DNA is TGTGCCAGCAGTGATCCAGGGAGGAATGGCTACACCTTC.

This sequence joins TRBV5-1 and TRBJ2-7, with a weak D call TRBD2 (6 bases). CDR3 length equals 13 residues. In germline, CDR1 is SGHRS, CDR2 YFSETQ. Trimming took 1 base from V and 3 from J, leaving 8 bases between them. This CDR3 is CASSLSSGYEQYF. The DNA of the CDR3 is TGCGCCAGCAGCTTGAGTAGCGGCTACGAGCAGTACTTC.

This clonotype was recorded at least ten times. The chain is built from TRBV10-1 and TRBJ1-1; possible D gene TRBD1, 6 bases. In germline, CDR1 is WNHNN, CDR2 SYGVQD (reference sequence). Between the trimmed V and J ends, which lost 3 bases and 9 bases, there was a span of 14 bases. CDR3 length: 13 residues. This chain's CDR3 is CASSDAPGEKAFF. The CDR3 DNA is TGCGCCAGCAGTGACGCCCCAGGGGAGAAAGCTTTCTTT.

This clonotype was seen repeatedly, ten times or more. This sequence joins TRBV7-6 and TRBJ2-1; 15 bases are a match to TRBD2. This CDR3 is built from 16 residues. Germline trimming cut 5 bases from V and 7 bases from J; bases unmatched to any gene: 6. CDR1 SGHVS and CDR2 FNYEAQ come from the germline V gene. DNA for the CDR3: TGTGCCAGCAGCCGGACTAGCGGGGGGGTGGCAAATGAGCAGTTCTTC. Translated: CASSRTSGGVANEQFF.

This clonotype has ten or more counts. The chain is built from TRBV5-1 and TRBJ2-7; D gene ambiguous. The CDR3 extends over 12 amino acids. The germline V gene encodes CDR1 SGHRS and CDR2 YFSETQ. V was clipped by 3 bases and J by 2 bases, with 6 bases between them. In DNA form, the CDR3 reads TGCGCCAGCAGCTACGGTACCTACGAGCAGTACTTC. Translating it yields CASSYGTYEQYF.